These T cell receptor beta chains were read from a single sample in a study of cytomegalovirus exposure and HLA in healthy donors. Measured with immunoSEQ multiplex PCR; TCRdb has only the in-frame clones, and not every one. The table includes some 140,000 clones, roughly 79% detected once. Sample: PBMCs. The receptors were gathered from a woman between 18 and 30 years old in good health and CMV-seronegative. The CDR3 runs from the conserved cysteine through the conserved F or W. Fields, in order: J gene, V gene, D gene, CDR3 protein. The D gene is left open where the match is weak.

j_gene: TRBJ2-1; v_gene: TRBV29-1; d_gene: TRBD2; CDR3aa: CSVEDGASGRVVRNEQFF
j_gene: TRBJ2-1; v_gene: TRBV5-1; d_gene: NA; CDR3aa: CASTNRGYNEQFF
j_gene: TRBJ2-2; v_gene: TRBV18; d_gene: TRBD2; CDR3aa: CASSPGIAGVIGELFF
j_gene: TRBJ2-5; v_gene: TRBV9; d_gene: NA; CDR3aa: CASSVTGRETQYF
j_gene: TRBJ2-7; v_gene: TRBV11-1; d_gene: NA; CDR3aa: CASSLRKWERGSSYEQYF
j_gene: TRBJ2-7; v_gene: TRBV29-1; d_gene: TRBD1; CDR3aa: CSVDVTGGEQYF
j_gene: TRBJ1-1; v_gene: TRBV30; d_gene: TRBD1; CDR3aa: CAWTRTGQMNTEAFF
j_gene: TRBJ1-3; v_gene: TRBV15; d_gene: NA; CDR3aa: CATSRDTGVKGNTIYF
j_gene: TRBJ2-7; v_gene: TRBV5-6; d_gene: TRBD1; CDR3aa: CASSNRGYEQYF
j_gene: TRBJ2-5; v_gene: TRBV5-4; d_gene: TRBD1; CDR3aa: CASNDRVSETQYF
j_gene: TRBJ1-5; v_gene: TRBV7-8; d_gene: TRBD1; CDR3aa: CASSLGQGLNQPQHF
j_gene: TRBJ2-5; v_gene: TRBV5-4; d_gene: NA; CDR3aa: CASSLGGMEETQYF
j_gene: TRBJ2-3; v_gene: TRBV7-2; d_gene: TRBD2; CDR3aa: CASSSRGSGTDTQYF
j_gene: TRBJ2-1; v_gene: TRBV2; d_gene: TRBD2; CDR3aa: CASTGLAGGEQFF
j_gene: TRBJ1-1; v_gene: TRBV6-1; d_gene: NA; CDR3aa: CASTIQGGTEAFF
j_gene: TRBJ2-5; v_gene: TRBV5-4; d_gene: NA; CDR3aa: CASSPRLGSQQETQYF
j_gene: TRBJ1-5; v_gene: TRBV29-1; d_gene: TRBD1; CDR3aa: CSVPGQGGQPQHF
j_gene: TRBJ2-5; v_gene: TRBV5-6; d_gene: TRBD2; CDR3aa: CASSRLAGGVQTQYF
j_gene: TRBJ2-7; v_gene: TRBV27; d_gene: TRBD1; CDR3aa: CASSLRRTGSSYEQYF
j_gene: TRBJ2-3; v_gene: TRBV4-2; d_gene: NA; CDR3aa: CASSQDNWRRSTDTQYF
j_gene: TRBJ2-3; v_gene: TRBV15; d_gene: TRBD1; CDR3aa: CAATGTGDSTDTQYF
j_gene: TRBJ1-5; v_gene: TRBV19; d_gene: TRBD1; CDR3aa: CASSIRQGGYQPQHF
j_gene: TRBJ2-7; v_gene: TRBV4-1; d_gene: TRBD1; CDR3aa: CASSQDHRGFSYEQYF
j_gene: TRBJ2-1; v_gene: TRBV14; d_gene: NA; CDR3aa: CASSLRGDSAYNEQFF
j_gene: TRBJ1-1; v_gene: TRBV19; d_gene: TRBD1; CDR3aa: CASSLEGQGRNTEAFF
j_gene: TRBJ2-2; v_gene: TRBV7-2; d_gene: NA; CDR3aa: CASSFGTGELFF
j_gene: TRBJ2-3; v_gene: TRBV2; d_gene: NA; CDR3aa: CASRGPGARSTDTQYF
j_gene: TRBJ2-2; v_gene: TRBV2; d_gene: NA; CDR3aa: CASSRDSGAGGELFF
j_gene: TRBJ2-7; v_gene: TRBV30; d_gene: NA; CDR3aa: CAWSAGQTYEQYF
j_gene: TRBJ1-2; v_gene: TRBV29-1; d_gene: TRBD1; CDR3aa: CSVAFRDRGGYTF
j_gene: TRBJ2-1; v_gene: TRBV2; d_gene: NA; CDR3aa: CASRDFYNEQFF
j_gene: TRBJ1-3; v_gene: TRBV6-5; d_gene: NA; CDR3aa: CASSYRYPMHTIYF
j_gene: TRBJ2-7; v_gene: TRBV5-6; d_gene: TRBD2; CDR3aa: CASSRDNSGISEQYF
j_gene: TRBJ2-2; v_gene: TRBV6-6; d_gene: TRBD1; CDR3aa: CATLPGQGGELFF
j_gene: TRBJ1-1; v_gene: TRBV5-6; d_gene: NA; CDR3aa: CASSLSSPTEAFF
j_gene: TRBJ2-1; v_gene: TRBV4-2; d_gene: TRBD2; CDR3aa: CASSQGSSGRNYEQFF
j_gene: TRBJ2-7; v_gene: TRBV7-9; d_gene: TRBD2; CDR3aa: CASSLWSSGKVKSYEQYF
j_gene: TRBJ2-2; v_gene: TRBV28; d_gene: TRBD2; CDR3aa: CATTGGLATTGELFF
j_gene: TRBJ1-5; v_gene: TRBV19; d_gene: NA; CDR3aa: CASSSLGSPPPRPQHF
j_gene: TRBJ1-3; v_gene: TRBV5-1; d_gene: TRBD1; CDR3aa: CASSPGQPGNTIYF
j_gene: TRBJ1-1; v_gene: TRBV6-4; d_gene: NA; CDR3aa: CASSDRNTEAFF
j_gene: TRBJ1-2; v_gene: TRBV4-1; d_gene: NA; CDR3aa: CASSQEVPRGYGYTF
j_gene: TRBJ2-5; v_gene: TRBV6-5; d_gene: TRBD2; CDR3aa: CASSSLAGGGETQYF
j_gene: TRBJ2-2; v_gene: TRBV7-6; d_gene: NA; CDR3aa: CASSFVTVNTGELFF
j_gene: TRBJ2-5; v_gene: TRBV7-2; d_gene: NA; CDR3aa: CASSFLDGGGGETQYF
j_gene: TRBJ2-7; v_gene: TRBV5-4; d_gene: TRBD1; CDR3aa: CASSLVGQGGKDEQYF
j_gene: TRBJ2-6; v_gene: TRBV15; d_gene: TRBD2; CDR3aa: CANSGGLAGISGANVLTF
j_gene: TRBJ2-7; v_gene: TRBV10-2; d_gene: TRBD2; CDR3aa: CASRETSGGGKQYF
j_gene: TRBJ2-2; v_gene: TRBV10-1; d_gene: TRBD1; CDR3aa: CASSETRTGVTGELFF
j_gene: TRBJ1-4; v_gene: TRBV30; d_gene: NA; CDR3aa: CAWSNGQNEKLFF
j_gene: TRBJ2-1; v_gene: TRBV7-6; d_gene: TRBD2; CDR3aa: CASSPGSSGSSYNEQFF
j_gene: TRBJ2-5; v_gene: TRBV6-5; d_gene: NA; CDR3aa: CASKGRGSWETQYF
j_gene: TRBJ1-3; v_gene: TRBV5-4; d_gene: NA; CDR3aa: CASSLDVLGGLGNTIYF
j_gene: TRBJ1-2; v_gene: TRBV25-1; d_gene: NA; CDR3aa: CASSEFRDNYGYTF
j_gene: TRBJ2-1; v_gene: TRBV6-5; d_gene: TRBD2; CDR3aa: CASSYGASGDNEQFF